This T cell receptor beta chain was recorded in a study of CD8 T cells in ankylosing spondylitis. General observations from the study: Matched ankylosing spondylitis synovial fluid reportedly showed significant enrichment of disease-linked clones. A TCR beta motif of eight or nine highly homologous variants seemed to mark ankylosing spondylitis blood. The disease-linked clones had a CD8+ phenotype and low blood frequencies. Some motif variants had been reported before (in reactive arthritis synovial fluid and blood).

CDR3 size: 14 residues. Germline-derived CDR1 and CDR2 are SGDLS and YYNGEE. With 5 bases clipped from V and 5 bases from J, the junction kept 7 bases outside the gene matches. MiXCR, applied by TCRdb to the 5' RACE reads, yields one record per CDR3 protein. The table has around 27,000 distinct CDR3 sequences, around 2.5% seen once; the top ten hold 7% to 9%. By share of the sample, this clonotype is medium-sized. Its matching antigen is unknown. The sequence was obtained from a female donor with ankylosing spondylitis or in good health (not recorded which). Material: blood, either unsorted or a sorted T cell fraction (not recorded which). The rearrangement links TRBV9 to TRBJ2-5; 9 bases line up with TRBD1. CDR3 in amino acids: CASSPTGGRETQYF. The DNA of the CDR3 is TGTGCCAGCAGTCCAACAGGGGGCCGGGAGACCCAGTACTTC. Combining the CDR3 with reference TRBV9 and TRBJ2-5 gives the whole variable domain DSGVTQTPKHLITATGQRVTLRCSPRSGDLSVYWYQQSLDQGLQFLIQYYNGEERAKGNILERFSAQQFPDLHSELNLSSLELGDSALYFCASSPTGGRETQYFGPGTRLLVL.